The 6 T cell receptor beta chains given below trace back to one sample, sequenced in a study of control samples from healthy donors and cancer patients. Here immunoSEQ multiplex PCR was the method, and the copy in TCRdb shows in-frame clones only, minus some. The sample has 150,000 to 200,000 clones. The sequencing input was blood. These receptor sequences come from a woman between 25 and 40 years old in good health.

The chain couples TRBV5-1 to TRBJ1-3; D is uncertain. The germline V and J ends were trimmed by 0 bases and 3 bases, with 1 base remaining between them. Per the germline V gene, CDR1 is SGHRS and CDR2 is YFSETQ. This CDR3 is 12 amino acids long. CDR3 region: CASSLGGNTIYF. CDR3 bases: TGCGCCAGCAGCTTGGGTGGAAACACCATATATTTT.

This sequence joins TRBV10-1 and TRBJ1-1; D perhaps matches TRBD1 (6 bases). This CDR3 is 15 amino acids long. Germline assignment: CDR1 WNHNN and CDR2 SYGVQD (reference sequence). V was pared by 5 bases and J by 1 base, with 14 bases between. The CDR3 loop is CASSPQGFGNTEAFF. In nucleotides, the CDR3 is TGCGCCAGCAGTCCACAGGGTTTTGGGAACACTGAAGCTTTCTTT.

The chain combines TRBV4-3 with TRBJ2-7, with D uncertain. V was shortened by 1 base and J by 0 bases, with 13 bases between the two germline ends. The CDR3 is made up of 16 amino acids. Germline CDR1 LGHNA, CDR2 YSLEER. DNA of the CDR3: TGCGCCAGCAGCCAAGCCCGGTACTATAGCTCCTACGAGCAGTACTTC. Residues: CASSQARYYSSYEQYF.

The chain has TRBV6-5 and TRBJ1-5; 9 bases agree with TRBD1. V was pared by 8 bases and J by 1 base, with 6 bases of the junction left unmatched. The CDR3 totals 15 residues. Germline CDR1 MNHEY, CDR2 SVGAGI. The DNA for the CDR3 is TGTGCCAGCCGGGACAGGGAGGGGAGCAATCAGCCCCAGCATTTT. Translation: CASRDREGSNQPQHF.

The V call is TRBV7-2, the J call TRBJ1-1, with D tentatively TRBD1 (6 bases). There are 15 residues in the CDR3. The germline V and J ends were trimmed by 3 bases and 4 bases, with 15 bases remaining between them. Germline CDR1 and CDR2: SGHTA and FQGNSA. CDR3 DNA: TGTGCCAGCAGCTTCCACAGGGTGAAAGGCACTGAAGCTTTCTTT. Protein: CASSFHRVKGTEAFF.

V gene TRBV21-1 combines with J gene TRBJ1-4; TRBD1, the table's D call, was not compared with the DNA. TRBV21-1 is listed as a pseudogene. The CDR3 totals 15 residues. The CDR3: CASSNPDRVREKLFF. CDR3 nucleotides: TGTGCCAGCAGCAACCCCGACAGGGTACGCGAAAAACTGTTTTTT.